These T cell receptor beta chains were read from a single sample in a study of blood T cells in healthy people across ages. TCRdb itself ran the 5' RACE reads through MiXCR, one entry per CDR3 protein. The data show about 680,000 distinct CDR3 sequences, with 45% to 50% seen just once and under 35% held by the top ten. The sample consisted of blood. Source of these receptors: a woman in her sixties or seventies in good health. The CDR3 runs from the conserved cysteine through the conserved F or W. The order of the fields is CDR3 protein, CDR3 DNA, D gene, clone size, V gene, J gene. D genes are given only for firm matches. The size of a clone is reported for some rows only, either as once, few or many, or as a class for expanded clones.

CASTPSVGLRSSTDTQYF	TGTGCCAGCACCCCGAGCGTGGGCCTCCGATCTAGCACAGATACGCAGTATTTT	-	-	TRBV9	TRBJ2-3
CASSLASGSYGEQYF	TGTGCCAGCAGCTTAGCTAGCGGGAGTTATGGTGAGCAGTACTTC	TRBD2	-	TRBV7-3	TRBJ2-7
CASSPRSGGAKNIQYF	TGTGCCAGCTCACCGAGATCAGGGGGAGCCAAAAACATTCAGTACTTC	TRBD1	-	TRBV18	TRBJ2-4
CAGSRDRGQETQYF	TGTGCCGGCAGCAGAGACAGGGGACAAGAGACCCAGTACTTC	TRBD1	-	TRBV7-2	TRBJ2-5
CASSAGPAKGYNEQFF	TGTGCCAGCAGTGCGGGACCGGCCAAGGGGTACAATGAGCAGTTCTTC	-	-	TRBV6-4	TRBJ2-1
CASSLVAGSYGYTF	TGTGCCAGCAGTTTAGTGGCAGGGTCCTATGGCTACACCTTC	-	few	TRBV12-3/TRBV12-4	TRBJ1-2
CAISTSGTQETQYF	TGTGCCATCAGCACTAGCGGGACCCAAGAGACCCAGTACTTC	TRBD2	few	TRBV10-3	TRBJ2-5
CASSSRTREPLHF	TGTGCCAGCAGCTCCAGGACAAGGGAACCCCTCCACTTT	-	few	TRBV7-2	TRBJ1-6
CASSLGGRPPYEQYF	TGTGCCAGCAGCTTAGGTGGGAGACCCCCTTACGAGCAGTACTTC	-	-	TRBV13	TRBJ2-7
CASSQGLAGAKNIQYF	TGTGCCAGCAGCCAAGGACTAGCGGGAGCCAAAAACATTCAGTACTTC	TRBD2	-	TRBV4-2	TRBJ2-4
CASRSWRTGVSGANVLTF	TGCGCCAGCAGAAGTTGGCGGACAGGGGTCTCTGGGGCCAACGTCCTGACTTTC	TRBD1	few	TRBV4-1	TRBJ2-6
CASTSDANTGELFF	TGTGCCAGCACTTCGGACGCCAACACCGGGGAGCTGTTTTTT	-	-	TRBV2	TRBJ2-2
CASKAGLEQFF	TGTGCCAGTAAGGCAGGGCTTGAGCAGTTCTTC	-	-	TRBV19	TRBJ2-1